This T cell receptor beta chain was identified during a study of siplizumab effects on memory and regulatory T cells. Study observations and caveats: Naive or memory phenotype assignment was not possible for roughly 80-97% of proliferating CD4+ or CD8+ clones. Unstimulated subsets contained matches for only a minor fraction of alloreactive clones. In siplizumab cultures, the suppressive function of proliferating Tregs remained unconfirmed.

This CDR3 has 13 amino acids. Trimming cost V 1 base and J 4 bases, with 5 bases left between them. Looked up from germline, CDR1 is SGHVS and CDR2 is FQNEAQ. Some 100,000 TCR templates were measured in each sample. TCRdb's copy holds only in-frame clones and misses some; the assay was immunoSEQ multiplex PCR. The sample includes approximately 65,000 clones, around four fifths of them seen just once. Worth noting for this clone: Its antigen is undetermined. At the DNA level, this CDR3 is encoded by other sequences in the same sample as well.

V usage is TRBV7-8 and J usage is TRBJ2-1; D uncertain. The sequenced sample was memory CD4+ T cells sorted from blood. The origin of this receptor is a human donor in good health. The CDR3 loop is CASSLGQYNEQFF. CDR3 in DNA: TGTGCCAGCAGCTTAGGTCAGTACAATGAGCAGTTCTTC.